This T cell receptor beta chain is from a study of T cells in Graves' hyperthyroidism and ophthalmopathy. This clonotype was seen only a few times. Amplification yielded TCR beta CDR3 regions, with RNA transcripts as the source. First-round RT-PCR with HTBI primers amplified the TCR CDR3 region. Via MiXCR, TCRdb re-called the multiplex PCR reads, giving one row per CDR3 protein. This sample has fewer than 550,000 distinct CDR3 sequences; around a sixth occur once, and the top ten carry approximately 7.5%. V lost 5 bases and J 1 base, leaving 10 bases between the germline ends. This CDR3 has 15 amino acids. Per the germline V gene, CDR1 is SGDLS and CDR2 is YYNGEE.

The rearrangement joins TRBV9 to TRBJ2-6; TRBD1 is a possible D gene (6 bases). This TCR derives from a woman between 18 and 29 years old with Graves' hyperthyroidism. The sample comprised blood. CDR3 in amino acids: CASRDSVSGANVLTF. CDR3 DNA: TGTGCCAGCAGGGACAGCGTATCTGGGGCCAACGTCCTGACTTTC.